Following are 2 T cell receptor beta chains from one sample sequenced in a study of blood T cell repertoires in COVID-19. Clones were sequenced by immunoSEQ multiplex PCR, and TCRdb holds only the in-frame ones, with some missing. The profile covers 200,000 to 250,000 clones, with around 89% appearing a single time and less than 15% taken by the ten largest. The sample consisted of PBMCs or T cells enriched from blood (not recorded which). The receptors come from a man younger than 45 who had been exposed to COVID-19.

The rearrangement links TRBV28 to TRBJ1-1, with D possibly TRBD1 on 6 matching bases. V dropped 6 bases and J dropped 0 bases, with 20 bases sitting between them. The CDR3 is made up of 17 amino acids. The germline CDR1 and CDR2 sequences are MDHEN and SYDVKM. CDR3 protein: CASSITGTRNLNTEAFF. CDR3 DNA: TGTGCCAGCAGCATAACCGGGACACGGAACTTGAACACTGAAGCTTTCTTT.

This chain uses TRBV11-2 with TRBJ2-5; the match to TRBD1 covers 8 bases. After removal of 5 bases from V and 5 bases from J, the junction contained 10 bases not matched to a gene. This CDR3 has 15 amino acids. The germline gives CDR1 SGHAT, CDR2 FQNNGV. DNA for the CDR3: TGTGCCAGCAGCACACTCGGACAGGGAGATGAGACCCAGTACTTC. Encoded protein: CASSTLGQGDETQYF.